The clone carrying this T cell receptor (beta chain) occurred once. The time point denotes: cycle 4 day 1 (C4D1), after about 6 weeks of nivolumab. In every patient, relapse followed autologous stem cell transplantation, while exposure to brentuximab vedotin differed. V dropped 1 base and J dropped 4 bases, with 10 bases sitting between them. Per the germline V gene, CDR1 is MNHNS and CDR2 is SASEGT. The CDR3 loop spans 14 amino acids. Only in-frame clones appear in the TCRdb table, and some are missing; sequencing was by immunoSEQ multiplex PCR. This table holds 90,000 to 110,000 clones, roughly nine tenths found once. The record originates from a study of PD-1 blockade in classical Hodgkin lymphoma.

The chain recombines TRBV6-1 with TRBJ1-1; D is possibly TRBD1 (5 bases). Material: peripheral blood mononuclear cells (PBMCs), obtained before the fourth cycle of nivolumab. The sequence was collected from a human donor with classical Hodgkin lymphoma. The CDR3 bases are TGTGCCAGCAGTGAAGGGGGGTTCTCCACTGAAGCTTTCTTT. This sequence encodes CASSEGGFSTEAFF.